This TCR beta chain was documented in a study of cytomegalovirus exposure and HLA in healthy donors (dated by TCRdb to about 2017). With regard to the full study: In an earlier analysis of 550 to 750 of the donors, 276 Gb of sequence data and 117 million unique TCR beta sequences from roughly 200 million T cells were reported. An early release covering more than 500 HLA-typed donors comprised approximately 300 gigabases of sequencing data and approximately 85 million unique TCR sequences. Of the roughly 400 genotyped donors, roughly 76% were placed in the genetic ancestry cluster associated with self-reported Caucasian donors. The study aimed to test whether signatures of past pathogen exposure could be identified by cataloging public T cell receptors. The study profiled the T cell repertoires of 500 to 800 subjects by immunosequencing and related them to cytomegalovirus serostatus. Along with the roughly 700-subject first cohort, a separate validation cohort of over 90 different subjects was used. The study combined high-throughput TCR immunosequencing, statistical association of individual TCRs with disease status, and machine learning to predict cytomegalovirus infection status. To study patterns of TCR occurrence, a later analysis re-analyzed previously published TCR beta repertoires from 600 to 750 donors and added high-resolution HLA genotyping. The later analysis used no new phenotypic data to find candidate immune exposures, relying instead on TCR beta sequences and their occurrence across donors. An earlier analysis of some 500 of the donors used high-throughput TCR beta sequencing to judge whether each TCR beta V gene segment behaved as functional or pseudogenic. Donor age, sex, ethnicity and CMV serostatus were compiled alongside the repertoire data. In a later genetic analysis, genome-wide SNP genotypes for about 55% of the roughly 700 donors were used, and that subset was treated as a discovery cohort. Every repertoire in the discovery cohort had been generated on one and the same sequencing platform. Class I and class II HLA loci were covered by the typing at four-digit resolution. The number of typed donors differed by locus: about 620-630 for A, B, C, DRB1 and DQB1; roughly 510 for DQA1; roughly 600 for DPA1; and some 470 for DPB1. About five DR-DQ haplotypes were handled as single units for association and clustering, since linkage in the cohort was strong. Among some 410 genotyped donors of the cohort, an average of approximately 200,000 unique TCR beta nucleotide sequences was sequenced per donor, of which about 19% were non-productive.

The cohort consisted of 650 to 850 healthy bone marrow donors. At the time of sampling, every cohort member was nominally healthy, though immune exposures that went unrecorded were likely present. The donor was CMV seropositive and belonged to the group of around 300 seropositive cohort members. Every donor gave a peripheral blood sample, and the peripheral blood mononuclear cells from that sample were used for TCR beta sequencing. The Qiagen DNeasy Blood Extraction Kit was used to extract genomic DNA from the blood cell samples. Counted from cysteine to phenylalanine, this CDR3 has 14 amino acids. Only CDR3 DNA remains: 42 bases, in frame from the first base. Reading the germline V gene (reference sequence) gives CDR1 SGHKS and CDR2 YYEKEE. The junction shows trimming of 3 bases on V and 0 bases on J, plus 7 bases between the germline ends. With respect to this clone: What this receptor recognizes is not known. Base qualities are not at hand, and no much larger clone is one base apart.

Overall results and qualifications from the work: A cluster of highly shared sequence variants was judged likely to represent a technical artifact of the sequencing pipeline. A further reported finding was that TCR beta sequences accurately predicted the HLA-A and HLA-B alleles for most subjects in the first cohort. In a later analysis, HLA-associated TCR beta chains showed more clonal expansion and lower generation probabilities than non-associated chains that were equally common. Most TCR sequences were observed very rarely across donors, whereas some public TCRs were present in many individuals. HLA typing was unavailable for some donors at each locus, so association tests used only the typed subset. Over 15 rarely observed V segments, including chromosome 9 orphons, were excluded from the earlier analysis of approximately 500 of the donors because counts were too low. This cohort had only TCR beta chains sequenced, and the lack of alpha or paired-chain data limited which features could be detected. At a false discovery rate of 0.05, a later analysis linked approximately 18,000 TCR beta sequences to specific HLA alleles. Roughly uniform sequencing depth across donors was assumed in presence/absence analyses, although this assumption may not hold. In a later analysis, TCR association rates were found to vary across HLA loci, with the most associated TCRs seen for DRB1 alleles and the fewest for HLA-C alleles. A later genetic analysis associated a missense DCLRE1C variant with V-gene and J-gene trimming of TCR beta chains, and an independent cohort replicated the association. CMV serostatus was the only immune exposure information available for the cohort. The classifier was reported to diagnose cytomegalovirus status with high specificity and sensitivity in both the original cohort and the validation cohort. Correlated functional status among segregating V segments might be attributable to linkage disequilibrium, but an unknown experimental factor could not be ruled out. In vitro tests confirmed that a few of the cytomegalovirus-associated TCR beta chains recognize cytomegalovirus antigens. In the study, 150 to 200 TCR beta chains were listed as associated with cytomegalovirus. When HLA alleles, especially DR and DQ, strongly co-occurred, attributing TCR associations to individual alleles was difficult. According to a later genetic analysis, donors in an Asian-associated ancestry cluster had fewer N-insertions in productive TCRs than the approximately 650-donor mean. Because the 87-base-pair reads could not distinguish some IMGT-functional V segments, including TRBV6-2 and TRBV6-3, those segments were excluded. According to a later analysis, most CMV-associated TCR beta chains appeared to be HLA-restricted, and the HLA associations seemed to be driven largely by CMV exposure. The authors suggested that the approach could potentially be generalized to other disease states and immunological phenotypes. A later analysis reported that several top co-occurrence clusters appeared linked to parvovirus B19, influenza, CMV and Epstein-Barr virus. In an earlier analysis of 450 to 750 of the donors, most TCR beta V segments appeared in productive rearrangements about 90% or about 30% of the time, broadly matching IMGT annotations.

The library came from the immunoSEQ multiplex PCR assay. For the multiplex PCR, a mixture combining 60 forward primers for TCR Vbeta segments and 13 reverse primers for TCR Jbeta segments was used. Amplification of the CDR3 region of rearranged TCR beta genes was performed with a multiplex PCR assay on genomic DNA. The amplified TCR beta libraries were sequenced on the Illumina HiSeq System as 87-base-pair reads. The source study handled its data this way. Across the 500 to 700 repertoires, a later analysis counted 80 million or so unique TCR beta chains, some 11 million of which were shared by at least two donors. A nearest-neighbor algorithm error-corrected the raw reads and collapsed the reads into unique sequences, merging closely related sequences to remove PCR and sequencing errors. Alignment of CDR3 sequences to IMGT reference sequences was used to assign V, D and J gene segments. Each retained sequence needed at least a six-nucleotide match to both a V gene segment and a J gene segment. Rearrangements were classified as productive when the CDR3 lacked stop codons and remained in frame with V and J, and all other rearrangements were classified as non-productive. CDR3 was defined according to IMGT convention as the region running from the second conserved V-encoded cysteine to the conserved J-encoded phenylalanine. Sequences without an unambiguous match to a single V gene segment were excluded from the earlier analysis of 450 to 650 of the donors. In an earlier analysis of 587 of the donors, V segments were called functional above 56.7% productive rearrangements and were called segregating when the between-donor standard deviation exceeded 5%. A statistical classification framework was developed to diagnose cytomegalovirus status using the catalog of TCR beta chain sequences. A later analysis assigned V and J genes by comparing TCR nucleotide sequences with IMGT/GENE-DB human TR gene sequences. Using the TCRdist pipeline, a later analysis assigned CDR3 sequences along with most-parsimonious VDJ recombination scenarios. In a later analysis, each TCR beta chain was defined by its CDR3 amino acid sequence together with its V-gene family, and reads without a unique V-gene family were excluded. In a later analysis, 550 to 650 highly shared, low-generation-probability nucleotide sequences were removed to address suspected cross-contamination and a sequencing artifact. In a later analysis, a clonal expansion index was calculated for each public chain from normalized within-repertoire ranks of inferred template counts. In a later analysis, generation probabilities were computed using a VDJ recombination model fitted to out-of-frame rearrangements, and the results were checked against IGoR. A later analysis scored TCR-TCR, TCR-HLA and TCR-CMV co-occurrence with hypergeometric tests, applying a repertoire-size bias correction to TCR pairs. A later analysis estimated false discovery rates by permuting HLA or CMV assignments 20 times. In a later analysis, co-occurring TCRs were grouped with DBSCAN, and TCRdist sequence similarity was added when clustering was performed within HLA-allele-positive subsets. Repertoires with fewer than 30,000 or more than 120,000 public chains were left out of co-occurrence clustering, as were a few repertoires with anomalous nucleotide sharing. TCRdb obtained this table from immuneACCESS and retained in-frame rearrangements with V and J assigned. These tables miss some clones; where compared with another copy, unresolved V genes account for less than half of the shortfall, and the remainder is unexplained. The V and J calls and clone size were taken over from that table, and D and trimming were inferred from the DNA. Present in this sample are about 98,000 clones, around 83% of which were seen just once. The ten largest account for approximately 4% of the sample.

This clonotype was sampled from a female donor in good health and CMV-seropositive. Sequenced: PBMCs. This sequence uses TRBV5-5 and TRBJ1-5, with TRBD1 perhaps the D gene, on 5 matching bases. Here the CDR3 is given as CASSWGTSNQPQHF. The DNA sequence is as follows: TGTGCCAGCAGCTGGGGCACTAGCAATCAGCCCCAGCATTTT.